The rows below give T cell receptor beta chains drawn from one sample of a study of CD4 T cells in lung cancer. Clones were read by immunoSEQ multiplex PCR, and TCRdb kept only the in-frame ones, dropping some. The sample has roughly 9,800 clones, around 69% seen once. Sequenced input: normal lung tissue taken away from the tumor. The receptors stem from a man aged 55 to 69 with non-small cell lung cancer. Both conserved end residues are part of each CDR3. D genes are given only for firm matches. Clone size is stated in some rows and not others, as once, few, many or a class when expanded.

D gene: TRBD2
V gene: TRBV2
J gene: TRBJ2-1
clone size: -
CDR3 DNA: TGTGCCAGCAGCGTCCCAACTAGCGGGAGGCCGGTTCGGCAGTTCTTC
CDR3 protein: CASSVPTSGRPVRQFF

D gene: -
V gene: TRBV19
J gene: TRBJ1-2
clone size: few
CDR3 DNA: TGTGCCAGTACTACACAGAATACGCCCTTCTATGGCTACACCTTC
CDR3 protein: CASTTQNTPFYGYTF

D gene: -
V gene: TRBV7-6
J gene: TRBJ1-1
clone size: few
CDR3 DNA: TGTGCCAGCAGCCGACAATCGAACACTGAAGCTTTCTTT
CDR3 protein: CASSRQSNTEAFF

D gene: -
V gene: TRBV29-1
J gene: TRBJ2-1
clone size: -
CDR3 DNA: TGCAGCGCCTCACACCTAGATGAGCAGTTCTTC
CDR3 protein: CSASHLDEQFF

D gene: -
V gene: TRBV5-5
J gene: TRBJ2-2
clone size: -
CDR3 DNA: TGTGCCAGCACCACAGGGAGCACCGGGGAGCTGTTTTTT
CDR3 protein: CASTTGSTGELFF

D gene: -
V gene: TRBV20-1
J gene: TRBJ2-5
clone size: once
CDR3 DNA: TGCAGTGCTAGACAGCAAGAGACCCAGTACTTC
CDR3 protein: CSARQQETQYF

D gene: -
V gene: TRBV5-1
J gene: TRBJ2-1
clone size: -
CDR3 DNA: TGCGCCAGCAGCTTGGACTGGAGCTCCTACAATGAGCAGTTCTTC
CDR3 protein: CASSLDWSSYNEQFF

D gene: -
V gene: TRBV5-4
J gene: TRBJ2-3
clone size: -
CDR3 DNA: TGTGCCAGCAGCCCCGGGACTCTCAGGTCAGATACGCAGTATTTT
CDR3 protein: CASSPGTLRSDTQYF

D gene: -
V gene: TRBV7-9
J gene: TRBJ2-4
clone size: -
CDR3 DNA: TGTGCCAGCAGTCCTCGAGAGGCCAAAAACATTCAGTACTTC
CDR3 protein: CASSPREAKNIQYF

D gene: -
V gene: TRBV28
J gene: TRBJ1-1
clone size: few
CDR3 DNA: TGTGCCAGCAGTTTCGTTCCGAGGAACACTGAAGCTTTCTTT
CDR3 protein: CASSFVPRNTEAFF

D gene: TRBD2
V gene: TRBV29-1
J gene: TRBJ2-5
clone size: -
CDR3 DNA: TGCAGCGCCCCGGGACTAGACAGAGAGACCCAGTACTTC
CDR3 protein: CSAPGLDRETQYF

D gene: TRBD1
V gene: TRBV6-6
J gene: TRBJ1-1
clone size: -
CDR3 DNA: TGTGCCAGCAGTACCCGGACAGGGGGCAACACTGAAGCTTTCTTT
CDR3 protein: CASSTRTGGNTEAFF

D gene: TRBD2
V gene: TRBV13
J gene: TRBJ2-1
clone size: -
CDR3 DNA: TGTGCCAGCAGCCAAGCTAGCGGGGGGCCTTTAGATCCTGAGCAGTTCTTC
CDR3 protein: CASSQASGGPLDPEQFF

D gene: -
V gene: TRBV5-1
J gene: TRBJ1-1
clone size: -
CDR3 DNA: TGCGCCAGCAGCTTCGGACACTTCAACGGGGGGTCGGCTGAAGCTTTCTTT
CDR3 protein: CASSFGHFNGGSAEAFF

D gene: TRBD2
V gene: TRBV14
J gene: TRBJ2-1
clone size: -
CDR3 DNA: TGTGCCAGCAGCCAGCGGGGGGAGCAGTTCTTC
CDR3 protein: CASSQRGEQFF

D gene: TRBD1
V gene: TRBV2
J gene: TRBJ1-5
clone size: -
CDR3 DNA: TGTGCCAGCAGTTGGGACAGTCCTAGCAATCAGCCCCAGCATTTT
CDR3 protein: CASSWDSPSNQPQHF

D gene: -
V gene: TRBV18
J gene: TRBJ1-1
clone size: -
CDR3 DNA: TGTGCCAGCTCGGCTAACAGGGTCGCTGAAGCTTTCTTT
CDR3 protein: CASSANRVAEAFF

D gene: TRBD2
V gene: TRBV30
J gene: TRBJ2-2
clone size: few
CDR3 DNA: TGTGCCTGGAGTATCCAGGCGGGAGGGGCCGGGGAGCTGTTTTTT
CDR3 protein: CAWSIQAGGAGELFF

D gene: TRBD1
V gene: TRBV10-3
J gene: TRBJ1-4
clone size: -
CDR3 DNA: TGTGCCATCAGTGATTGGGGGAAGGACAGGGACGAAAAACTGTTTTTT
CDR3 protein: CAISDWGKDRDEKLFF

D gene: -
V gene: TRBV6-1
J gene: TRBJ1-1
clone size: -
CDR3 DNA: TGTGCCAGCAGTCAGCCCTCCGGGTGGACTGAAGCTTTCTTT
CDR3 protein: CASSQPSGWTEAFF